A single sample gave rise to the 7 T cell receptor beta chains below, sequenced in a study of Tregs in tolerant kidney transplant recipients. Repertoires were generated with immunoSEQ multiplex PCR, while TCRdb's copy carries only in-frame clones and drops some. The sample carries roughly 66,000 clones, just under 95% recorded once. The source was CD8+ T cells from blood, collected before the transplant. These receptors were collected from a human donor who received a combined kidney and bone marrow transplant.

This chain connects TRBV7-9 to TRBJ2-1, with D maybe TRBD1 (5 bases). CDR1 SEHNR and CDR2 FQNEAQ come from the germline V gene (reference sequence). V lost 8 bases and J 3 bases, leaving 11 bases between the germline ends. The CDR3 is made up of 13 amino acids. The CDR3 protein is CASSQENYNEQFF. The CDR3 DNA follows: TGTGCCAGCTCACAGGAGAACTACAATGAGCAGTTCTTC.

Note on this clone: One end of the junction varies from germline; a read error may be responsible. Other nucleotide sequences from this sample produce the same CDR3. The J gene is TRBJ1-6, the V gene TRBV28, with 7 bases identical to TRBD1. CDR3 length equals 16 residues. CDR1 and CDR2 from the germline V gene are MDHEN and SYDVKM. The CDR3 DNA sequence: TGTGCCAGCAGCCGGGGACAGTGGACCTATAATTCCCCCCTCCACTTT. This translates into CASSRGQWTYNSPLHF.

This clone was seen only a few times. This chain uses TRBV7-3 with TRBJ1-1; the D is unclear. Between the trimmed V and J ends, which lost 3 bases and 1 base, there was a span of 3 bases. This CDR3 is 12 amino acids long. Germline loops: CDR1 SGHTA, CDR2 FQGTGA. The CDR3 protein is CASSFGNTEAFF. The CDR3 DNA follows: TGTGCCAGCAGCTTCGGGAACACTGAAGCTTTCTTT.

CDR3 coding DNA: TGTGCCAGCAGCCCATATGCGACTAGCGGGTACGGGGAGCTGTTTTTT. It encodes CASSPYATSGYGELFF. This chain links TRBV9 with TRBJ2-2, with 10 bases matching TRBD2. V lost 4 bases, J lost 7 bases, and 10 bases stayed unmatched. The CDR3 runs to 16 residues. Germline V gene sequence: CDR1 SGDLS, CDR2 YYNGEE.

This chain uses TRBV4-1 with TRBJ1-1; TRBD1 aligns across 8 bases. V gave up 3 bases and J gave up 5 bases; unmatched junction bases: 8. The CDR3 runs to 15 residues. The V gene's germline CDR1 is MGHRA and CDR2 YSYEKL. This chain's CDR3 is CASSQRTGLGTEAFF. The CDR3 DNA reads as TGCGCCAGCAGCCAGCGGACAGGGCTGGGTACTGAAGCTTTCTTT.

The rearrangement links TRBV11-2 to TRBJ1-2; TRBD1 matches at 7 bases. Germline V gives CDR1 SGHAT, CDR2 FQNNGV. This CDR3 has 14 residues. Germline trimming cut 3 bases from V and 3 bases from J; bases unmatched to any gene: 4. CDR3 DNA sequence: TGTGCCAGCAGCTTCTACGGGACAGACTATGGCTACACCTTC. Its protein is CASSFYGTDYGYTF.

The gene calls are TRBV4-1 and TRBJ1-2, with 7 bases lining up with TRBD1. The CDR3 spans 17 residues. Germline CDR1 and CDR2: MGHRA and YSYEKL. With 3 bases clipped from V and 0 bases from J, the junction kept 10 bases outside the gene matches. The DNA of the CDR3 is TGCGCCAGCAGCCAGTGGACAGGCGGAAGCGCTAACTATGGCTACACCTTC. Its translation is CASSQWTGGSANYGYTF.